This T cell receptor (beta chain) was captured in a study of cytomegalovirus exposure and HLA in healthy donors (dated by TCRdb to the late 2010s). General notes on the study: An earlier analysis of some 600 of the donors reported approximately 300 Gb of sequence data and 117 million unique TCR beta sequences obtained from some 200 million T cells. The aim of the study was to test whether cataloging public T cell receptors could identify signatures of past pathogen exposure. Among roughly 400 genotyped donors of the cohort, an average of roughly 230,000 unique TCR beta nucleotide sequences was sequenced per donor, of which about 19% were non-productive. All discovery cohort repertoires had been generated using a single sequencing platform. In a later genetic analysis, genome-wide SNP genotypes for about three fifths of the roughly 670 donors were used, and that subset was treated as a discovery cohort. HLA typing included class I and class II loci at four-digit resolution. Along with the approximately 600-subject first cohort, a separate validation cohort of about 110 different subjects was used. Donor age, sex, ethnicity and CMV serostatus were collected together with the repertoire data. High-throughput TCR immunosequencing, statistical association of individual TCRs with disease status, and machine learning were combined to predict cytomegalovirus infection status. An early release that covered roughly 600 HLA-typed donors contained approximately 300 gigabases of sequencing data and 65 million to 100 million unique TCR sequences. Rather than using new phenotypic data, the later analysis identified candidate immune exposures from TCR beta sequences and from how often those sequences occurred across donors. Among the roughly 400 genotyped donors, around 81% belonged to the genetic ancestry cluster associated with self-reported Caucasian donors. Typing coverage varied by locus: 629-630 donors for A, B, C, DRB1 and DQB1; under 550 for DQA1; nearly 610 for DPA1; some 470 for DPB1. An earlier analysis of about 620 of the donors applied high-throughput TCR beta sequencing to assess whether each TCR beta V gene segment acted as functional or pseudogenic. To study patterns of TCR occurrence, a later analysis re-analyzed previously published TCR beta repertoires from 666 donors and added high-resolution HLA genotyping. The T cell repertoires of 666 subjects were profiled by immunosequencing and related to cytomegalovirus serostatus. Four to six DR-DQ haplotypes were handled as single units for association and clustering, since linkage in the cohort was strong.

General study outcomes and caveats: The only immune exposure information available for the cohort was CMV serostatus. A few of the identified cytomegalovirus-associated TCR beta chains were confirmed in vitro to be specific for cytomegalovirus antigens. A total of 150 to 200 TCR beta chains were listed by the study as associated with cytomegalovirus. An association between a missense DCLRE1C variant and V-gene and J-gene trimming of TCR beta chains was found in a later genetic analysis and replicated in an independent cohort. A cluster of highly shared sequence variants was judged likely to be a technical artifact of the sequencing pipeline. In a later analysis, several top co-occurrence clusters were reported to appear linked to parvovirus B19, influenza, CMV and Epstein-Barr virus. Because counts were too low, more than 15 rarely observed V segments, including chromosome 9 orphons, were excluded from the earlier analysis of 587 of the donors. Compared with equally common non-associated chains, HLA-associated TCR beta chains in a later analysis were more clonally expanded and had lower generation probabilities. A later analysis found that most CMV-associated TCR beta chains appeared HLA-restricted, with HLA associations seemingly driven largely by CMV exposure. Because HLA typing was unavailable for some donors at each locus, only the typed subset was used in association tests. The classifier was reported to diagnose cytomegalovirus status with high specificity and sensitivity in both the original cohort and the validation cohort. Correlated functional status among segregating V segments might reflect linkage disequilibrium, but an unknown experimental factor could not be ruled out. At a false discovery rate of 0.05, a later analysis linked fewer than 20,000 TCR beta sequences to specific HLA alleles. When HLA alleles, especially DR and DQ, strongly co-occurred, attributing TCR associations to individual alleles was difficult. According to the authors, the approach could potentially be generalized to other disease states and immunological phenotypes. The cohort was sequenced for TCR beta chains only, and without alpha or paired-chain data the features that could be detected were limited. A further reported finding was that TCR beta sequences accurately predicted the HLA-A and HLA-B alleles for most subjects in the first cohort. Roughly uniform sequencing depth across donors was assumed in presence/absence analyses, although this assumption may not hold. In a later analysis, the rate of TCR association differed among HLA loci, with DRB1 alleles having the most associated TCRs and HLA-C alleles having the fewest. Across donors, most TCR sequences were observed very rarely, whereas some public TCRs were present in many individuals. Broadly in line with IMGT annotations, most TCR beta V segments showed up in productive rearrangements about 87% or about 30% of the time in an earlier analysis of several hundred of the donors. Compared with the approximately 700-donor mean, donors in an Asian-associated ancestry cluster had fewer N-insertions in productive TCRs, according to a later genetic analysis.

In total, roughly 670 healthy bone marrow donors made up the cohort. At the time of sampling, all cohort members were nominally healthy, though unrecorded immune exposures were likely present. The donor tested CMV seronegative, placing the donor among the 300 to 400 seronegative members of the cohort. Each donor provided a peripheral blood sample, and peripheral blood mononuclear cells were used for TCR beta sequencing. The Qiagen DNeasy Blood Extraction Kit was used to extract genomic DNA from the blood cell samples. In the case of this clone: The antigen it recognizes is unknown. No per-base quality is available; no much larger clone lies one base away.

Receptor libraries were prepared by the immunoSEQ multiplex PCR assay. For the multiplex PCR, a mixture combining 60 forward primers for TCR Vbeta segments and 13 reverse primers for TCR Jbeta segments was used. The CDR3 region of rearranged TCR beta genes was amplified from genomic DNA by a multiplex PCR assay. Amplified TCR beta libraries were sequenced as 87-base-pair reads on the Illumina HiSeq System. Under the source paper's analysis protocol: A later analysis counted approximately 84 million unique TCR beta chains across the 640 or so repertoires, and about 10 million of these chains were shared by at least two donors. A nearest-neighbor algorithm error-corrected the raw reads and collapsed the reads into unique sequences, merging closely related sequences to remove PCR and sequencing errors. To assign V, D and J gene segments, CDR3 sequences were aligned to IMGT reference sequences. For a sequence to be retained, a match of at least six nucleotides was required to both a V gene segment and a J gene segment. Rearrangements were classified as productive when the CDR3 lacked stop codons and remained in frame with V and J, and all other rearrangements were classified as non-productive. Following IMGT convention, CDR3 was defined as the stretch from the second conserved V-encoded cysteine up to the conserved J-encoded phenylalanine. The earlier analysis of 587 of the donors excluded sequences that lacked an unambiguous match to a single V gene segment. An earlier analysis of some 610 of the donors called V segments functional above 56.7% productive rearrangements and segregating when the between-donor standard deviation exceeded 5%. A statistical classification framework was built to diagnose cytomegalovirus status from the catalog of TCR beta chain sequences. A later analysis assigned V and J genes by comparing TCR nucleotide sequences with IMGT/GENE-DB human TR gene sequences. A later analysis assigned CDR3 sequences and most-parsimonious VDJ recombination scenarios with the TCRdist pipeline. In a later analysis, every TCR beta chain was defined by the combination of its CDR3 amino acid sequence and its V-gene family, and reads without a unique V-gene family were dropped. In a later analysis, fewer than 650 highly shared, low-generation-probability nucleotide sequences were removed to address suspected cross-contamination and a sequencing artifact. In a later analysis, a clonal expansion index was calculated for each public chain from normalized within-repertoire ranks of inferred template counts. In a later analysis, generation probabilities were computed using a VDJ recombination model fitted to out-of-frame rearrangements, and the results were checked against IGoR. Hypergeometric tests were used in a later analysis to score TCR-TCR, TCR-HLA and TCR-CMV co-occurrence, with a repertoire-size bias correction applied to the TCR pairs. False discovery rates were estimated in a later analysis by permuting HLA or CMV assignments 20 times. A later analysis grouped co-occurring TCRs with DBSCAN, adding TCRdist sequence similarity when clustering within HLA-allele-positive subsets. For co-occurrence clustering, repertoires with fewer than 30,000 or more than 120,000 public chains were excluded, along with about five repertoires with anomalous nucleotide sharing. TCRdb took over this immuneACCESS table, retaining in-frame rearrangements with V and J assigned. Such tables are incomplete; in checked studies, under half of the missing clones stem from an unresolved V gene, and the remainder is unexplained. Clone size and V and J calls were adopted from that table, with D and trimming inferred from the DNA. The sample includes some 120,000 clones, with roughly 74% observed a single time. Around 0.95% of the sample lies in the top ten.

This sequence originates from a woman aged 30 to 39 in good health and CMV-seronegative. Sequences were obtained from PBMCs.

The CDR3 protein sequence reads: CASSFDRGNTEAFF. The DNA is TGTGCCAGCTCCTTCGACAGGGGGAACACTGAAGCTTTCTTT. The sequence is built from TRBV18 and TRBJ1-1; 8 junctional bases match TRBD1. The junction shows trimming of 6 bases on V and 1 base on J, and the gene matches do not reach 4 bases of it. Taken from the germline V gene, the CDR1 and CDR2 loops are KGHSH and LQKENI. The CDR3 numbers 14 residues from cysteine through phenylalanine. Only CDR3 DNA remains: 42 bases, in frame from the first base.